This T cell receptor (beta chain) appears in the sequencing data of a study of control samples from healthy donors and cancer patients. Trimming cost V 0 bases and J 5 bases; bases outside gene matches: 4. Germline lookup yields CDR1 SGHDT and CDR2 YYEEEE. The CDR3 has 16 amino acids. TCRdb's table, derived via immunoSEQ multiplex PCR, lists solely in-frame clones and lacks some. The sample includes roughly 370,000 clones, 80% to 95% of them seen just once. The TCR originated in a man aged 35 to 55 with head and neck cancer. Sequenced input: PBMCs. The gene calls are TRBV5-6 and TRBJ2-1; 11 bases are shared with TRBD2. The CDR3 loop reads CASSLATSGSDNEQFF. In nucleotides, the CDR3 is TGTGCCAGCAGCTTGGCCACTAGCGGGAGTGACAATGAGCAGTTCTTC.